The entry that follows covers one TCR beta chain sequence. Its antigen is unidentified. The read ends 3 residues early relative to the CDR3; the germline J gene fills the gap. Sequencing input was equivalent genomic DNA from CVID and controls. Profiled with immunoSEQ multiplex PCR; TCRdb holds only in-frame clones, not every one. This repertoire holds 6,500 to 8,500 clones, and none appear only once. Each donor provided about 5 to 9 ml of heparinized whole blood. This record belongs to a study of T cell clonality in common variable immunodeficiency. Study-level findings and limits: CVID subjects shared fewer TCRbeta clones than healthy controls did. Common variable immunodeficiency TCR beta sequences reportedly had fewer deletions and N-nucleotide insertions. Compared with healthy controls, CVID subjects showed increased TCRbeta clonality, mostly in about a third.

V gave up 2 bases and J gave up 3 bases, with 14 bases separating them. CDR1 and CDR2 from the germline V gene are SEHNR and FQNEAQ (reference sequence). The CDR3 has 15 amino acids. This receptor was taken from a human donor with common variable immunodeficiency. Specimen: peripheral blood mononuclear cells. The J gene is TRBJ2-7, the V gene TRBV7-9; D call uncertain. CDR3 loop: CASSLNQRTDYEQYF. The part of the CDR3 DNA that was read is TGTGCCAGCAGCTTAAATCAGCGTACGGACTACGAG.